This is a list of T cell receptor beta chains from one sample in a study of blood T cell repertoires in COVID-19. Some clones are missing from TCRdb's copy, which holds only in-frame ones; the method was immunoSEQ multiplex PCR. The table lists some 190,000 clones, roughly 85% of them singletons, with over 9.5% in the top ten. The sequenced sample consisted of peripheral blood. Receptors were obtained from a woman of 80 years or more with active or convalescent COVID-19. The CDR3 runs from the conserved cysteine through the conserved F or W. D genes are given only for firm matches. The size entry is marked missing in some rows and otherwise reads once, few, many or a size class.

CDR3aa: CASSRYRDRVSPLHF
CDR3nt: TGTGCCAGCAGCCGATACCGGGACAGGGTTTCACCCCTCCACTTT
j_gene: TRBJ1-6
v_gene: TRBV16
d_gene: TRBD1
abundance: NA

CDR3aa: CASSTSTNTEAFF
CDR3nt: TGTGCCAGTAGTACGTCCACAAACACTGAAGCTTTCTTT
j_gene: TRBJ1-1
v_gene: TRBV19
d_gene: NA
abundance: NA

CDR3aa: CASKHQGRNYGYTF
CDR3nt: TGTGCCAGTAAGCACCAGGGTAGGAACTATGGCTACACCTTC
j_gene: TRBJ1-2
v_gene: TRBV4-2
d_gene: NA
abundance: few

CDR3aa: CASSPQGVRNQPQHF
CDR3nt: TGTGCCAGCAGTCCACAGGGGGTGCGCAATCAGCCCCAGCATTTT
j_gene: TRBJ1-5
v_gene: TRBV2
d_gene: TRBD1
abundance: NA

CDR3aa: CASSLGCTDTQYF
CDR3nt: TGTGCCAGCAGCCTAGGATGTACAGATACGCAGTATTTT
j_gene: TRBJ2-3
v_gene: TRBV5-5
d_gene: NA
abundance: NA

CDR3aa: CASSLDRDQPQHF
CDR3nt: TGTGCCAGCAGCTTGGACAGGGATCAGCCCCAGCATTTT
j_gene: TRBJ1-5
v_gene: TRBV7-8
d_gene: TRBD1
abundance: few

CDR3aa: CASSQGDSITSPLHF
CDR3nt: TGCGCCAGCAGCCAGGGGGACAGTATAACTTCACCCCTCCACTTT
j_gene: TRBJ1-6
v_gene: TRBV4-1
d_gene: TRBD1
abundance: few

CDR3aa: CASSFGGGGRYTEAFF
CDR3nt: TGTGCCAGCAGCTTTGGAGGGGGCGGAAGATACACTGAAGCTTTCTTT
j_gene: TRBJ1-1
v_gene: TRBV7-9
d_gene: TRBD1
abundance: NA

CDR3aa: CASSPVRGGAEAFF
CDR3nt: TGTGCCAGCAGCCCGGTGAGAGGGGGCGCTGAAGCTTTCTTT
j_gene: TRBJ1-1
v_gene: TRBV5-4
d_gene: TRBD1
abundance: NA

CDR3aa: CASSLDYRSNSPLHF
CDR3nt: TGTGCCAGCAGCTTGGATTACAGGTCCAATTCACCCCTCCACTTT
j_gene: TRBJ1-6
v_gene: TRBV5-4
d_gene: NA
abundance: NA

CDR3aa: CASNLDSRLSNQPQHF
CDR3nt: TGTGCCAGCAACCTGGACTCCCGCCTTAGCAATCAGCCCCAGCATTTT
j_gene: TRBJ1-5
v_gene: TRBV5-8
d_gene: NA
abundance: NA

CDR3aa: CAIAGNTEAFF
CDR3nt: TGTGCCATCGCGGGGAACACTGAAGCTTTCTTT
j_gene: TRBJ1-1
v_gene: TRBV10-3
d_gene: NA
abundance: few

CDR3aa: CASGPRAGSDSPLHF
CDR3nt: TGTGCCAGCGGGCCTCGGGCAGGGTCTGATTCACCCCTCCACTTT
j_gene: TRBJ1-6
v_gene: TRBV7-6
d_gene: NA
abundance: NA

CDR3aa: CASSLPGGNLFF
CDR3nt: TGCGCCAGCAGCTTGCCAGGGGGGAATCTGTTTTTT
j_gene: TRBJ2-2
v_gene: TRBV5-1
d_gene: NA
abundance: NA

CDR3aa: CASSDPGGNNEQFF
CDR3nt: TGTGCCAGCAGTGATCCAGGGGGAAACAATGAGCAGTTCTTC
j_gene: TRBJ2-1
v_gene: TRBV2
d_gene: TRBD1
abundance: NA

CDR3aa: CASVRYGAEAFF
CDR3nt: TGTGCCTCCGTCAGGTACGGGGCTGAAGCTTTCTTT
j_gene: TRBJ1-1
v_gene: TRBV30
d_gene: NA
abundance: NA

CDR3aa: CASSFQGPITGELFF
CDR3nt: TGTGCCAGCAGTTTTCAGGGCCCGATCACCGGGGAGCTGTTTTTT
j_gene: TRBJ2-2
v_gene: TRBV28
d_gene: NA
abundance: NA

CDR3aa: CASSELGTGTDTQYF
CDR3nt: TGTGCCAGCAGTGAACTCGGGACAGGGACAGATACGCAGTATTTT
j_gene: TRBJ2-3
v_gene: TRBV6-1
d_gene: TRBD1
abundance: once

CDR3aa: CASSYSGSYGYTF
CDR3nt: TGTGCCAGCAGTTACTCAGGGAGCTATGGCTACACCTTC
j_gene: TRBJ1-2
v_gene: TRBV6-5
d_gene: NA
abundance: NA

CDR3aa: CASKRTYRESYGYTF
CDR3nt: TGTGCCAGCAAACGGACCTACAGGGAATCGTATGGCTACACCTTC
j_gene: TRBJ1-2
v_gene: TRBV6-4
d_gene: NA
abundance: few

CDR3aa: CASSSSGRAYEQYF
CDR3nt: TGTGCCAGCAGCTCCAGCGGGAGGGCCTACGAGCAGTACTTC
j_gene: TRBJ2-7
v_gene: TRBV5-4
d_gene: TRBD2
abundance: NA

CDR3aa: CASSLSGGTMGNTIYF
CDR3nt: TGTGCCAGCAGTTTATCGGGAGGGACTATGGGAAACACCATATATTTT
j_gene: TRBJ1-3
v_gene: TRBV28
d_gene: NA
abundance: NA